The clone carrying this T cell receptor beta chain was counted only a few times. The sample comes from a study of molecular identifiers for immune sequencing clone quantification. The CDR3 has 15 amino acids. Trimming cost V 4 bases and J 0 bases, with 13 bases left between them. Germline V CDR1 and CDR2: KGHSY, FQNENV. Bulk libraries came from a prior protocol with listed TCR primers. TCRdb recomputed calls from the PCR reads with MiXCR, one row per CDR3 protein. Here the sample spans some 650,000 distinct CDR3 sequences, 15% to 20% being singletons. The chain joins TRBV16 to TRBJ2-7; D possibly corresponds to TRBD1 (6 bases). The sample consisted of naive CD8+ T cells from blood, with Jurkat cell RNA spiked in. Subset reported: FACS-sorted CD8+CD4-CCR7+CD45RA+ naive T cells. The TCR was taken from a human donor in good health. Some libraries in this study had Jurkat cell RNA spiked in. The CDR3 DNA reads as TGTGCCAGCAGCCCTACAGGGCCCTACTCCTACGAGCAGTACTTC. This codes for CASSPTGPYSYEQYF.